Below are 26 T cell receptor beta chains sequenced from a single sample in a study of blood T cell repertoires in COVID-19. Assay used: immunoSEQ multiplex PCR; TCRdb lists only in-frame clones, some missing. The sample carries some 63,000 clones, 70% to 80% recorded once. Sequenced material: peripheral blood. Receptors originate from a human donor in a cohort sampled during active COVID-19.

CDR3 amino acids: CASSEGGQDQPQHF. For the CDR3, the DNA is TGTGCCAGCAGTGAAGGGGGGCAGGATCAGCCCCAGCATTTT. This sequence joins TRBV6-1 and TRBJ1-5; possibly TRBD1 for D (6 bases). This CDR3 is built from 14 residues. Looked up from germline, CDR1 is MNHNS and CDR2 is SASEGT. V was shortened by 1 base and J by 5 bases, with 9 bases between the two germline ends.

CDR3 sequence (DNA): TGCAGTGCTAGTCGGGACACCTGGTCGAATCAGCCCCAGCATTTT. It is translated as CSASRDTWSNQPQHF. This chain uses TRBV20-1 with TRBJ1-5; maybe TRBD1 (6 bases). V lost 3 bases and J lost 4, with 16 bases in between. Germline lookup yields CDR1 DFQATT and CDR2 SNEGSKA (reference sequence). The CDR3 is made up of 15 amino acids.

This chain joins TRBV24-1 and TRBJ1-2; a weak D match, TRBD1 (6 bases). The germline gives CDR1 KGHDR, CDR2 SFDVKD. V was cut by 3 bases and J by 4 bases, with 11 bases left in between. This CDR3 has 14 amino acids. DNA of the CDR3: TGTGCCACCAGTGATCCCACAGGGTCCTATGGCTACACCTTC. It encodes CATSDPTGSYGYTF.

The chain has TRBV28 and TRBJ1-5; 10 nucleotides align to TRBD1. The CDR3 loop spans 15 amino acids. Germline CDR1 is MDHEN and CDR2 is SYDVKM. Losses at the gene ends were 5 bases for V and 6 bases for J; bases not matched to a gene: 7. CDR3 sequence: CASSRQGAITQPQHF. The CDR3 nucleotides are TGTGCCAGCAGTCGACAGGGGGCGATAACTCAGCCCCAGCATTTT.

The chain carries TRBV4-2 and TRBJ2-5, with 10 positions matching TRBD2. The V segment lost 4 bases and the J segment 1 base; nucleotides outside the gene matches: 9. This CDR3 is built from 17 residues. Per germline, CDR1 LGHNA and CDR2 YNFKEQ. The CDR3 loop reads CASSRLGTSETQETQYF. CDR3 nucleotide sequence: TGTGCCAGCAGCCGTCTTGGGACTAGCGAGACCCAAGAGACCCAGTACTTC.

The chain couples TRBV12-5 to TRBJ1-1, with no clear D. V lost 5 bases and J 0 bases, leaving 10 bases between the germline ends. Germline lookup yields CDR1 LGHNT and CDR2 FRNRAP. This CDR3 comprises 14 residues. CDR3 sequence: CASGPGGVNTEAFF. The CDR3 nucleotides are TGTGCTAGTGGTCCGGGAGGAGTGAACACTGAAGCTTTCTTT.

This clone was observed once. The chain employs TRBV9 and TRBJ1-6, with D perhaps matching TRBD1 (6 bases). The CDR3 has 13 residues. The germline V gene has CDR1 SGDLS and CDR2 YYNGEE. Deletions cut 7 bases from V and 6 bases from J, with 11 bases between. CDR3 loop: CASSDRINSPLHF. The CDR3 nucleotides read TGTGCCAGCTCAGACAGGATTAATTCACCCCTCCACTTT.

The chain carries TRBV27 and TRBJ2-7, with D maybe TRBD2 (5 bases). Trimming shortened V by 3 bases and J by 4 bases, and 10 bases separated the two germline ends. The CDR3 totals 13 residues. Germline lookup yields CDR1 MNHEY and CDR2 SMNVEV (reference sequence). The CDR3 reads CASSLKRDYEQYF. The CDR3 DNA reads TGTGCCAGCAGTTTGAAGAGGGATTACGAGCAGTACTTC.

V gene TRBV7-6 combines with J gene TRBJ2-7; 8 positions agree with TRBD2. The CDR3 has 15 amino acids. Losses at the gene ends were 6 bases for V and 1 base for J; bases not matched to a gene: 8. The germline V gene has CDR1 SGHVS and CDR2 FNYEAQ. CDR3 loop: CASSSRAGVSYEQYF. The CDR3 DNA follows: TGTGCCAGCAGTTCTCGAGCGGGAGTGTCCTACGAGCAGTACTTC. The full variable domain, with the rest looked up from reference TRBV7-6 and TRBJ2-7, is GAGVSQSPRYKVTKRGQDVALRCDPISGHVSLYWYRQALGQGPEFLTYFNYEAQQDKSGLPNDRFSAERPEGSISTLTIQRTEQRDSAMYRCASSSRAGVSYEQYFGPGTRLTVT.

DNA for the CDR3: TGTGCCCTTATGTCAGGGGTTGGGGAGCAGTACTTC. This codes for CALMSGVGEQYF. The chain couples TRBV10-3 to TRBJ2-7, with D perhaps TRBD1 (6 bases). The length of the CDR3 is 12 residues. The V end was cut by 11 bases, the J end by 7 bases, with 18 bases between. Germline V gives CDR1 ENHRY, CDR2 SYGVKD.

This clone was seen a few times. This sequence joins TRBV7-2 and TRBJ1-1, with TRBD1 as a possible D gene (5 bases). The germline V and J ends were trimmed by 3 bases and 9 bases, with 14 bases remaining between them. This CDR3 spans 13 amino acids. Per the germline V gene, CDR1 is SGHTA and CDR2 is FQGNSA. CDR3 in amino acids: CASSLSGFTQAFF. CDR3 sequence (DNA): TGTGCCAGCAGCTTGTCAGGGTTCACCCAAGCTTTCTTT.

A word on this clone: The germline gene is not matched at one end of the junction; a read error may be the cause. The chain recombines TRBV7-2 with TRBJ2-7; TRBD1 aligns across 9 bases. The CDR3 sequence is 15 residues long. Germline V gene sequence: CDR1 SGHTA, CDR2 FQGNSA. CDR3 sequence reads: CASSLVDRGDYAQYF. DNA for the CDR3: TGTGCCAGCAGCTTAGTGGACAGGGGCGATTACGCGCAGTACTTC.

The chain is built from TRBV28 and TRBJ2-1; no definite D call. V lost 6 bases and J 0 bases, leaving 18 bases between the germline ends. Germline-derived CDR1 and CDR2 are MDHEN and SYDVKM. The CDR3 has 17 amino acids. The CDR3 DNA reads as TGTGCCAGCAGCCCCCCTGCCTCGCGGATCTCCTACAATGAGCAGTTCTTC. Protein: CASSPPASRISYNEQFF. The full variable domain, completed using reference TRBV28 and TRBJ2-1, is DVKVTQSSRYLVKRTGEKVFLECVQDMDHENMFWYRQDPGLGLRLIYFSYDVKMKEKGDIPEGYSVSREKKERFSLILESASTNQTSMYLCASSPPASRISYNEQFFGPGTRLTVL.

This clone is a singleton in its sample. This sequence joins TRBV13 and TRBJ1-4; D gene uncertain. V was clipped by 3 bases and J by 3 bases, with 11 bases between them. This CDR3 comprises 15 residues. The germline gives CDR1 PRHDT, CDR2 FYEKMQ (reference sequence). CDR3 amino acids: CASSFWKAANEKLFF. CDR3 nucleotide sequence: TGTGCCAGCAGCTTCTGGAAAGCGGCTAATGAAAAACTGTTTTTT.

This chain links TRBV27 with TRBJ2-7; the match to TRBD1 covers 8 bases. The germline V gene has CDR1 MNHEY and CDR2 SMNVEV (reference sequence). The CDR3 contains 15 residues. Trimming cost V 5 bases and J 0 bases; bases outside gene matches: 6. The CDR3 DNA reads TGTGCCAGCAGTACTCAGGGGGCGTTCTCCTACGAGCAGTACTTC. Protein sequence: CASSTQGAFSYEQYF.

The chain has TRBV7-2 and TRBJ2-5; 9 bases match TRBD2. Germline values: CDR1 SGHTA, CDR2 FQGNSA. The V and J ends lost 5 bases and 5 bases, in that order; junction bases with no gene match: 15. This CDR3 comprises 17 residues. CDR3 protein: CASSLGGVAGEGETQYF. In DNA form, the CDR3 reads TGTGCCAGCAGCCTAGGAGGAGTAGCGGGAGAGGGGGAGACCCAGTACTTC.

J is TRBJ2-5 and V is TRBV29-1, with a weak D call TRBD2 (6 bases). Germline loops: CDR1 SQVTM, CDR2 ANQGSEA. The V end lost 8 bases, the J end lost 5 bases, and 18 bases lay between the germline ends. The CDR3 has 13 residues. This chain's CDR3 is CSSGGGRAETQYF. The CDR3 nucleotides read TGCAGCTCCGGCGGAGGGCGCGCGGAGACCCAGTACTTC.

The rearrangement uses TRBV19 and TRBJ2-1; 7 bases line up with TRBD2. Trimming removed 5 bases from V and 3 bases from J; junction bases left unmatched: 10. CDR1 and CDR2 from the germline V gene are LNHDA and SQIVND (reference sequence). The CDR3 consists of 16 residues. The DNA of the CDR3 is TGTGCCAGTAGTTCGGAAGCGGGGTGGAGCTACAATGAGCAGTTCTTC. Translated: CASSSEAGWSYNEQFF. The entire variable domain, with the rest obtained from reference TRBV19 and TRBJ2-1, is as follows: DGGITQSPKYLFRKEGQNVTLSCEQNLNHDAMYWYRQDPGQGLRLIYYSQIVNDFQKGDIAEGYSVSREKKESFPLTVTSAQKNPTAFYLCASSSEAGWSYNEQFFGPGTRLTVL.

The chain has TRBV3-1 (or the pseudogene TRBV3-2) and TRBJ2-2; D unclear. The V end was cut by 4 bases, the J end by 7 bases, with 10 bases between. Germline lookup yields CDR1 LGHDT and CDR2 YNNKEL (reference sequence). This CDR3 has 13 residues. The CDR3 DNA reads as TGTGCCAGCAGCCTCTCTCGAGTCGGGGAGCTGTTTTTT. The encoded protein is CASSLSRVGELFF.

The chain combines TRBV18 with TRBJ2-7; tentative D call: TRBD1 (7 bases). This CDR3 has 16 residues. Germline V lookup: CDR1 KGHSH, CDR2 LQKENI. V lost 2 bases to trimming and J lost 4 bases, with 18 bases between them. The CDR3 DNA reads TGTGCCAGCTCACCAACACAGGGGCGCGGGGCTTACGAGCAGTACTTC. Residues: CASSPTQGRGAYEQYF.

This clone was recorded a few times. The rearrangement uses TRBV27 and TRBJ1-5; TRBD1 agrees at 7 bases. CDR1 MNHEY and CDR2 SMNVEV come from the germline V gene (reference sequence). V shed 9 bases and J 12 bases; nucleotides not matched to a gene: 14. The CDR3 extends over 13 amino acids. CDR3 region: CASRGAPTGVQHF. Written as DNA, the CDR3 is TGTGCCAGTAGGGGGGCACCAACAGGGGTCCAGCATTTT.

This chain links TRBV9 with TRBJ2-1; the match to TRBD2 covers 10 bases. The CDR3 totals 15 residues. The V and J ends lost 0 bases and 5 bases, in that order; junction bases with no gene match: 2. Germline CDR1 SGDLS, CDR2 YYNGEE. The DNA for the CDR3 is TGTGCCAGCAGCGTAGCTAGCGGGAGCCACAATGAGCAGTTCTTC. As protein: CASSVASGSHNEQFF.

This clone has a single count. The rearrangement joins TRBV5-4 to TRBJ1-6, with 7 positions matching TRBD1. CDR1 is SGHNT and CDR2 is YYREEE in the germline V gene (reference sequence). This CDR3 is 14 amino acids long. The J segment lost 10 bases and the V segment lost 4 bases, leaving 8 bases of the junction unmatched. CDR3: CASSLRGLRSPLHF. In DNA form, the CDR3 reads TGTGCCAGCAGCCTTAGGGGGCTGAGATCACCCCTCCACTTT.

This clone was counted between two and nine times. CDR3 residues: CATSRGGFNQPQHF. The CDR3 DNA reads as TGTGCCACCAGTCGTGGCGGATTCAATCAGCCCCAGCATTTT. The J gene is TRBJ1-5, the V gene TRBV24-1; D not resolved. This CDR3 comprises 14 residues. Deletions cut 6 bases from V and 3 bases from J, with 11 bases between. The germline CDR1 and CDR2 sequences are KGHDR and SFDVKD.

This rearrangement joins TRBV9 to TRBJ1-6, with TRBD1 matching over 8 bases. In germline, CDR1 is SGDLS, CDR2 YYNGEE. The CDR3 length is 15 residues. V gave up 5 bases and J gave up 8 bases; unmatched junction bases: 9. The CDR3: CASSSPQGVDSPLHF. CDR3 nucleotides: TGTGCCAGCAGTTCCCCACAGGGGGTAGATTCACCCCTCCACTTT.

The chain carries TRBV30 and TRBJ1-2; the D is unclear. Germline values: CDR1 GTSNPN, CDR2 SVGIG (reference sequence). The CDR3 is made up of 13 amino acids. Trimming left V 7 bases short and J 5 bases short, with 17 bases between. CDR3 residues: CASPHPSGYGYTF. CDR3 DNA sequence: TGTGCCTCCCCGCACCCGTCGGGGTATGGCTACACCTTC.